These T cell receptor beta chains were read from a single sample in a study of T cell responses to AZD1222 COVID-19 vaccine. Repertoires were generated with immunoSEQ multiplex PCR, while TCRdb's copy carries only in-frame clones and drops some. The repertoire holds over 110,000 clones, with 85% to 90% as singletons. Specimen: peripheral blood, collected on day 0 of AZD1222 vaccination. The receptor source for this set is an adult in good health. Each CDR3 is given with its conserved first and last residue. A D gene is named only where the DNA matches it firmly. Rows give clone size only sometimes, using once, few, many, or a class for an expanded clone.

j_call: TRBJ1-1; d_call: NA; v_call: TRBV5-1; clone_size: NA; cdr3_aa: CASSFTRGRAGTEAFF; cdr3_nt: TGCGCCAGCAGCTTCACCCGGGGCAGGGCGGGGACTGAAGCTTTCTTT
j_call: TRBJ2-3; d_call: NA; v_call: TRBV6-5; clone_size: NA; cdr3_aa: CASSPTQNTDTQYF; cdr3_nt: TGTGCCAGCAGCCCAACACAAAACACAGATACGCAGTATTTT
j_call: TRBJ2-3; d_call: TRBD1; v_call: TRBV25-1; clone_size: NA; cdr3_aa: CASSPRQGRETDTQYF; cdr3_nt: TGTGCCAGCAGTCCTCGACAGGGGAGAGAAACAGATACGCAGTATTTT
j_call: TRBJ1-2; d_call: NA; v_call: TRBV19; clone_size: NA; cdr3_aa: CASTRVGRMKVF; cdr3_nt: TGTGCCAGTACCCGCGTAGGGCGCATGAAGGTTTTC
j_call: TRBJ2-1; d_call: NA; v_call: TRBV2; clone_size: NA; cdr3_aa: CASTLRHNEQFF; cdr3_nt: TGTGCCAGCACACTCCGCCACAATGAGCAGTTCTTC
j_call: TRBJ1-1; d_call: NA; v_call: TRBV18; clone_size: NA; cdr3_aa: CASSLTGTMNTEAFF; cdr3_nt: TGTGCCAGCTCACTCACCGGGACAATGAACACTGAAGCTTTCTTT
j_call: TRBJ2-5; d_call: NA; v_call: TRBV18; clone_size: NA; cdr3_aa: CASSPGQWRETQYF; cdr3_nt: TGTGCCAGCTCACCCGGACAGTGGCGGGAGACCCAGTACTTC
j_call: TRBJ2-7; d_call: NA; v_call: TRBV12-3/TRBV12-4; clone_size: NA; cdr3_aa: CASSDSAYEQYF; cdr3_nt: TGTGCCAGCAGCGACAGTGCCTACGAGCAGTACTTC
j_call: TRBJ1-3; d_call: TRBD1; v_call: TRBV7-9; clone_size: NA; cdr3_aa: CASSLATPGQGRNTIYF; cdr3_nt: TGTGCCAGCAGCTTAGCTACCCCGGGACAGGGGAGAAACACCATATATTTT
j_call: TRBJ1-1; d_call: NA; v_call: TRBV5-4; clone_size: NA; cdr3_aa: CASSRDGNTEAFF; cdr3_nt: TGTGCCAGCAGCCGAGACGGGAACACTGAAGCTTTCTTT
j_call: TRBJ2-5; d_call: TRBD2; v_call: TRBV6-2/TRBV6-3; clone_size: NA; cdr3_aa: CASSYPVASGRRETQYF; cdr3_nt: TGTGCCAGCAGTTACCCCGTGGCTAGCGGGAGGAGAGAGACCCAGTACTTC
j_call: TRBJ1-1; d_call: NA; v_call: TRBV11-2; clone_size: NA; cdr3_aa: CASSFGVLGTEAFF; cdr3_nt: TGTGCCAGCAGTTTTGGGGTATTGGGGACTGAAGCTTTCTTT
j_call: TRBJ1-2; d_call: NA; v_call: TRBV7-9; clone_size: NA; cdr3_aa: CASSLRQPYGYTF; cdr3_nt: TGTGCCAGCAGCTTAAGGCAACCCTATGGCTACACCTTC
j_call: TRBJ2-1; d_call: NA; v_call: TRBV4-1; clone_size: NA; cdr3_aa: CASSQEGHELGFNEQFF; cdr3_nt: TGCGCCAGCAGCCAAGAAGGTCACGAGTTGGGATTCAATGAGCAGTTCTTC
j_call: TRBJ1-6; d_call: TRBD1; v_call: TRBV7-2; clone_size: NA; cdr3_aa: CASSLGDRVSPLHF; cdr3_nt: TGTGCCAGCAGCTTAGGAGACAGGGTTTCACCCCTCCACTTT
j_call: TRBJ1-1; d_call: NA; v_call: TRBV19; clone_size: once; cdr3_aa: CASSQGTVTEAFF; cdr3_nt: TGTGCCAGTAGCCAGGGTACGGTAACTGAAGCTTTCTTT
j_call: TRBJ1-2; d_call: TRBD1; v_call: TRBV27; clone_size: NA; cdr3_aa: CASRFRQGGYTF; cdr3_nt: TGTGCCAGCAGGTTTCGACAGGGTGGCTACACCTTC
j_call: TRBJ1-1; d_call: NA; v_call: TRBV5-1; clone_size: NA; cdr3_aa: CASSLDPFGLRMSNTEAFF; cdr3_nt: TGCGCCAGCAGCTTGGACCCTTTCGGACTTCGAATGTCGAACACTGAAGCTTTCTTT
j_call: TRBJ2-7; d_call: TRBD1; v_call: TRBV11-2; clone_size: NA; cdr3_aa: CASSPKRDRPFYEQYF; cdr3_nt: TGTGCCAGCAGCCCAAAAAGGGACAGGCCCTTCTACGAGCAGTACTTC
j_call: TRBJ1-4; d_call: TRBD1; v_call: TRBV3-1/TRBV3-2; clone_size: NA; cdr3_aa: CASSHRQGPNEKLFF; cdr3_nt: TGTGCCAGCAGCCATAGACAGGGCCCTAATGAAAAACTGTTTTTT
j_call: TRBJ1-1; d_call: NA; v_call: TRBV7-9; clone_size: NA; cdr3_aa: CASSPGRNTEAFF; cdr3_nt: TGTGCCAGCAGCCCCGGACGGAACACTGAAGCTTTCTTT
j_call: TRBJ1-4; d_call: NA; v_call: TRBV12-3/TRBV12-4; clone_size: once; cdr3_aa: CASSIKRKEKLFF; cdr3_nt: TGTGCCAGCAGCATTAAAAGGAAGGAAAAACTGTTTTTT
j_call: TRBJ2-5; d_call: NA; v_call: TRBV6-5; clone_size: NA; cdr3_aa: CASSRQRETQYF; cdr3_nt: TGTGCCAGCAGTCGACAGCGGGAGACCCAGTACTTC
j_call: TRBJ1-1; d_call: NA; v_call: TRBV27; clone_size: NA; cdr3_aa: CASRTFKHAEAFF; cdr3_nt: TGTGCCAGCAGAACCTTCAAACACGCTGAAGCTTTCTTT
j_call: TRBJ1-5; d_call: NA; v_call: TRBV19; clone_size: NA; cdr3_aa: CASSIHSRYSNQPQHF; cdr3_nt: TGTGCCAGTAGTATCCACTCACGTTATAGCAATCAGCCCCAGCATTTT
j_call: TRBJ2-7; d_call: NA; v_call: TRBV5-1; clone_size: NA; cdr3_aa: CASSPGGQTYEQYF; cdr3_nt: TGCGCCAGCAGCCCGGGGGGCCAGACCTACGAGCAGTACTTC
j_call: TRBJ1-1; d_call: NA; v_call: TRBV9; clone_size: NA; cdr3_aa: CASSVFRGGTEAFF; cdr3_nt: TGTGCCAGCAGCGTTTTTAGGGGAGGAACTGAAGCTTTCTTT
j_call: TRBJ2-5; d_call: NA; v_call: TRBV2; clone_size: NA; cdr3_aa: CASSRDGQETQYF; cdr3_nt: TGTGCCAGCAGTCGGGACGGACAAGAGACCCAGTACTTC
j_call: TRBJ2-6; d_call: TRBD2; v_call: TRBV18; clone_size: NA; cdr3_aa: CASSRWEGFTGANVLTF; cdr3_nt: TGTGCCAGCTCACGCTGGGAGGGCTTTACTGGGGCCAACGTCCTGACTTTC
j_call: TRBJ1-5; d_call: TRBD1; v_call: TRBV5-3; clone_size: NA; cdr3_aa: CARSWDRGSKQPQHF; cdr3_nt: TGTGCCAGAAGCTGGGACAGGGGATCAAAACAGCCCCAGCATTTT
j_call: TRBJ2-3; d_call: NA; v_call: TRBV18; clone_size: NA; cdr3_aa: CASTSVGGTTDTQYF; cdr3_nt: TGTGCCAGTACTTCCGTGGGGGGCACTACAGATACGCAGTATTTT
j_call: TRBJ2-5; d_call: NA; v_call: TRBV3-1/TRBV3-2; clone_size: once; cdr3_aa: CASSQEGGLQETQYF; cdr3_nt: TGTGCCAGCAGCCAAGAGGGGGGCCTCCAAGAGACCCAGTACTTC
j_call: TRBJ1-5; d_call: NA; v_call: TRBV10-3; clone_size: NA; cdr3_aa: CAISEFLQPQHF; cdr3_nt: TGTGCCATCAGTGAGTTCCTTCAGCCCCAGCATTTT
j_call: TRBJ2-2; d_call: NA; v_call: TRBV5-4; clone_size: once; cdr3_aa: CASSSISHGRELFF; cdr3_nt: TGTGCCAGCAGCTCGATCTCCCACGGTCGGGAGCTGTTTTTT
j_call: TRBJ1-3; d_call: TRBD1; v_call: TRBV5-1; clone_size: NA; cdr3_aa: CASSLAGTGSGNTIYF; cdr3_nt: TGCGCCAGCAGCCTGGCCGGGACAGGGTCTGGAAACACCATATATTTT
j_call: TRBJ2-2; d_call: NA; v_call: TRBV19; clone_size: once; cdr3_aa: CASNYMNTGELFF; cdr3_nt: TGTGCCAGTAACTACATGAACACCGGGGAGCTGTTTTTT
j_call: TRBJ2-1; d_call: NA; v_call: TRBV6-5; clone_size: NA; cdr3_aa: CASSYSSLLEVNEQFF; cdr3_nt: TGTGCCAGCAGTTACTCCTCTCTTCTAGAGGTCAATGAGCAGTTCTTC
j_call: TRBJ1-3; d_call: NA; v_call: TRBV28; clone_size: NA; cdr3_aa: CASSGKFRGNTIYF; cdr3_nt: TGTGCCAGCAGTGGAAAGTTCAGGGGAAACACCATATATTTT
j_call: TRBJ1-1; d_call: NA; v_call: TRBV14; clone_size: NA; cdr3_aa: CASSQDFPAMNTEAFF; cdr3_nt: TGTGCCAGCAGCCAAGATTTCCCGGCTATGAACACTGAAGCTTTCTTT
j_call: TRBJ1-1; d_call: NA; v_call: TRBV20-1; clone_size: few; cdr3_aa: CSADGGVAFF; cdr3_nt: TGCAGTGCCGATGGGGGCGTAGCTTTCTTT
j_call: TRBJ1-5; d_call: TRBD1; v_call: TRBV28; clone_size: NA; cdr3_aa: CASSPSLPDRRFASNQPQHF; cdr3_nt: TGTGCCAGCAGTCCCTCTCTCCCGGACAGGAGGTTTGCGAGCAATCAGCCCCAGCATTTT
j_call: TRBJ2-7; d_call: NA; v_call: TRBV5-6; clone_size: NA; cdr3_aa: CASSIYKLNSYEQYF; cdr3_nt: TGTGCCAGCAGCATTTATAAGCTGAACTCCTACGAGCAGTACTTC
j_call: TRBJ2-1; d_call: NA; v_call: TRBV28; clone_size: NA; cdr3_aa: CASSSRDKDYRRSNEQFF; cdr3_nt: TGTGCCAGCAGTTCCCGGGACAAAGACTACCGGCGCTCCAATGAGCAGTTCTTC
j_call: TRBJ1-5; d_call: NA; v_call: TRBV3-1/TRBV3-2; clone_size: NA; cdr3_aa: CASSRGNQPQHF; cdr3_nt: TGTGCCAGCAGCCGCGGTAATCAGCCCCAGCATTTT
j_call: TRBJ1-4; d_call: NA; v_call: TRBV7-8; clone_size: NA; cdr3_aa: CASSTGRGGEKLFF; cdr3_nt: TGTGCCAGCAGCACCGGCCGGGGCGGTGAAAAACTGTTTTTT
j_call: TRBJ1-1; d_call: NA; v_call: TRBV5-1; clone_size: NA; cdr3_aa: CASSLGQHTEAFF; cdr3_nt: TGCGCCAGCAGCTTGGGGCAGCACACTGAAGCTTTCTTT
j_call: TRBJ1-1; d_call: NA; v_call: TRBV4-1; clone_size: once; cdr3_aa: CASSQWRLGQENTEAFF; cdr3_nt: TGCGCCAGCAGCCAATGGAGACTCGGACAAGAGAACACTGAAGCTTTCTTT
j_call: TRBJ1-4; d_call: NA; v_call: TRBV30; clone_size: few; cdr3_aa: CAWRDSGEKLFF; cdr3_nt: TGTGCCTGGAGGGACAGTGGGGAAAAACTGTTTTTT
j_call: TRBJ2-2; d_call: TRBD2; v_call: TRBV30; clone_size: once; cdr3_aa: CAWSVPGLGVSGELFF; cdr3_nt: TGTGCCTGGAGTGTACCGGGACTAGGGGTGTCCGGGGAGCTGTTTTTT